This TCR beta chain was sequenced during a study of read filtering for tumor transcriptome and immune sequencing. The overall study: Patients were 17 male and approximately 15 female, mean age around 70 years, range roughly 47 to 85. Per sample, TCR-region reads ranged about 3.5 to 11 million by IR-seq, roughly 75 to 1,400 by RNA-seq.

The CDR3 contains 16 residues. V lost 0 bases and J lost 12; bases outside the gene matches: 10. The V gene's germline CDR1 is KGHSH and CDR2 LQKENI. Overall study findings and caveats: Dropping single-read clonotypes raised IR-seq and RNA-seq shared-clonotype correlation.

In the case of this clonotype: Its antigen is still unknown. A much larger clone is a single base away; this may be a read error. Since the CDR3 does not end with the conserved phenylalanine or tryptophan, this likely comes from a read error.

From around 440 ng of RNA, a library with molecular barcoded alpha/delta and beta/gamma adaptors was made. TCRdb analysed the reads with MiXCR anew, one entry per CDR3 protein. The table shows 35,000 to 50,000 distinct CDR3 sequences, with 10% to 15% occurring only once. The gene calls are TRBV18 and TRBJ2-3, with TRBD1 identical over 12 bases. Sample: a population of CD138-negative cells sorted from bone marrow. The receptor was isolated from a donor at least 40 years old with multiple myeloma. Written as DNA, the CDR3 is TGTGCCAGCTCACCACCGGGACAGGGGGCGAGTGGAGGACAGTATCTT. It yields the protein CASSPPGQGASGGQYL.